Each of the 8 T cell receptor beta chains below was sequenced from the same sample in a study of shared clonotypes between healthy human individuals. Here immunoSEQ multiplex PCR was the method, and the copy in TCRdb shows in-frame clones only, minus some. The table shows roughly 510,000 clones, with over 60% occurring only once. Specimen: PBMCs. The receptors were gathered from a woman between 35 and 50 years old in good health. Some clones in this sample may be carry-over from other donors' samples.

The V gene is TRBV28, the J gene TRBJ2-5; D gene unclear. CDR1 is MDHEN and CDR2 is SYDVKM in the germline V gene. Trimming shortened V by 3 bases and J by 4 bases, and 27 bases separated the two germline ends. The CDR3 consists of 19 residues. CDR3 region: CASSFSAFWVVSPRETQYF. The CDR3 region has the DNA TGTGCCAGCAGTTTTTCCGCATTCTGGGTGGTGTCTCCTCGAGAGACCCAGTACTTC. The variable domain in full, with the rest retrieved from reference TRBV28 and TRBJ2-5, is DVKVTQSSRYLVKRTGEKVFLECVQDMDHENMFWYRQDPGLGLRLIYFSYDVKMKEKGDIPEGYSVSREKKERFSLILESASTNQTSMYLCASSFSAFWVVSPRETQYFGPGTRLLVL.

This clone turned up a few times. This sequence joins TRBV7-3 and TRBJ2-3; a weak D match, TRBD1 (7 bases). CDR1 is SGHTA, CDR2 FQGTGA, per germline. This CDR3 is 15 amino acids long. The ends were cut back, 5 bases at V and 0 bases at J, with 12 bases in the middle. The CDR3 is CASSQTGTSTDTQYF. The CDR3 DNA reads TGTGCCAGCAGCCAGACAGGGACTAGCACAGATACGCAGTATTTT.

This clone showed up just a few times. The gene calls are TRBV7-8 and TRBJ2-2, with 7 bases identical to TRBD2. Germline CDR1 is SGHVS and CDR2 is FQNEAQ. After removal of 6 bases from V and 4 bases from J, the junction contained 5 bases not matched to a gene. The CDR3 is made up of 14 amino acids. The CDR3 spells CASSRAGTTGELFF. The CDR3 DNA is TGTGCCAGCAGTCGAGCGGGAACCACCGGGGAGCTGTTTTTT.

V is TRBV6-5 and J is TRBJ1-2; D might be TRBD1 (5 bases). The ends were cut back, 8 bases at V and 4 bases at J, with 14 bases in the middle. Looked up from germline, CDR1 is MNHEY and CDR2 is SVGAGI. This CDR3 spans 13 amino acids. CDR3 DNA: TGTGCCAGCGTTCAGGGCTGGGGCTATGGCTACACCTTC. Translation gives CASVQGWGYGYTF.

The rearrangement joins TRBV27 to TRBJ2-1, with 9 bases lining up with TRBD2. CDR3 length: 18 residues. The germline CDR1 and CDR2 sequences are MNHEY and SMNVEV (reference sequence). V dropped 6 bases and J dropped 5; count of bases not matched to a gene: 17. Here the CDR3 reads CASSHRFLTSGRNNEQFF. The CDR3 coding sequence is TGTGCCAGCAGCCACCGTTTCCTTACCAGCGGGAGGAACAATGAGCAGTTCTTC.

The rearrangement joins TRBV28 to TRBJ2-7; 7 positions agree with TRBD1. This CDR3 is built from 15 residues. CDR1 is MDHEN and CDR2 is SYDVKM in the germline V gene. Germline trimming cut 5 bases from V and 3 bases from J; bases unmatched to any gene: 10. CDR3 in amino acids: CASSPPGTAYYEQYF. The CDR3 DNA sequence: TGTGCCAGCAGTCCCCCCGGGACAGCATACTACGAGCAGTACTTC.

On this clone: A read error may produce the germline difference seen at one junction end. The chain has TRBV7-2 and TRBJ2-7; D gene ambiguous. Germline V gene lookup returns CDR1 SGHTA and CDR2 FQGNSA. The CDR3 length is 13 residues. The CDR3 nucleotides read TGTGCCAGCAGCTTAATCGACGGCTACGGGCAGTACTTC. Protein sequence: CASSLIDGYGQYF. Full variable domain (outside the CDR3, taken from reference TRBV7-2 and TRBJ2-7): GAGVSQSPSNKVTEKGKDVELRCDPISGHTALYWYRQSLGQGLEFLIYFQGNSAPDKSGLPSDRFSAERTGGSVSTLTIQRTQQEDSAVYLCASSLIDGYGQYFGPGTRLTVT.

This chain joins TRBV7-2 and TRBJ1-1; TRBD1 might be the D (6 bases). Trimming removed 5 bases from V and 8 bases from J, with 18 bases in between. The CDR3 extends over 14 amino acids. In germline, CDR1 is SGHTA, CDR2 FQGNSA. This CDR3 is CASSVQTGTSEAFF. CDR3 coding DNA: TGTGCCAGCAGCGTCCAGACAGGAACATCAGAAGCTTTCTTT.